The 21 T cell receptor beta chains presented below share a single source sample, sequenced in a study of cytomegalovirus exposure and HLA in healthy donors. Sequencing was performed with immunoSEQ multiplex PCR; in TCRdb, only in-frame clones are kept and a portion is missing. The sample yields some 330,000 clones, more than 80% seen once. Sequencing input: PBMCs. These receptors came from a woman between 18 and 29 years old in good health and CMV-seronegative.

V gene TRBV25-1 combines with J gene TRBJ2-1; D may be TRBD1 (5 bases). Germline V gene data show CDR1 as MGHDK and CDR2 as SYGVNS. CDR3 size: 14 residues. V was clipped by 1 base and J by 7 bases, with 11 bases between them. The CDR3 DNA reads TGTGCCAGCAGTGAATTCAGGAAGGGGAATGAGCAGTTCTTC. Its protein product is CASSEFRKGNEQFF.

This chain joins TRBV11-2 and TRBJ1-4; D is possibly TRBD1 (5 bases). The CDR3 runs 15 residues. Trimming took off 5 bases at V and 7 bases at J, with 17 bases between the two ends. The germline V gene has CDR1 SGHAT and CDR2 FQNNGV. The CDR3 DNA reads TGTGCCAGCAGCCCTCCCGGGGGAGTGGGTGAAAAACTGTTTTTT. Encoded protein: CASSPPGGVGEKLFF.

V usage is TRBV14 and J usage is TRBJ2-1, with D perhaps TRBD2 (6 bases). Germline V gene data show CDR1 as SGHDN and CDR2 as FVKESK. V lost 2 bases and J 8 bases, leaving 19 bases between the germline ends. This CDR3 is built from 16 residues. The CDR3 loop is CASSQSLVWGDDEQFF. CDR3 DNA: TGTGCCAGCAGCCAATCTCTGGTCTGGGGGGACGATGAGCAGTTCTTC.

The genes are TRBV18 and TRBJ2-7, with D hard to call. The CDR3 has 14 amino acids. V lost 5 bases to trimming and J lost 0 bases, with 11 bases between them. The germline gives CDR1 KGHSH, CDR2 LQKENI. In DNA, the CDR3 is TGTGCCAGCTCATCAGACAAGAGCTCCTACGAGCAGTACTTC. This codes for CASSSDKSSYEQYF.

This chain links TRBV28 with TRBJ2-1; TRBD2 is a possible D gene (6 bases). Germline CDR1 and CDR2: MDHEN and SYDVKM. The CDR3 has 14 amino acids. Trimming removed 2 bases from V and 8 bases from J, with 13 bases in between. CDR3 sequence: CASSLSGSMDEQFF. The CDR3 DNA reads TGTGCCAGCAGTTTAAGCGGGTCCATGGATGAGCAGTTCTTC.

The chain employs TRBV6-5 and TRBJ2-7, with D perhaps matching TRBD1 (7 bases). Germline V lookup: CDR1 MNHEY, CDR2 SVGAGI. CDR3 length: 16 residues. Trimming pared 0 bases from V and 2 bases from J, leaving 14 bases between. CDR3 coding DNA: TGTGCCAGCAGTTACTCGTTCAGGGGGGCGACCTACGAGCAGTACTTC. This encodes CASSYSFRGATYEQYF.

The rearrangement links TRBV6-6 to TRBJ2-5; D may be TRBD2 (5 bases). V lost 2 bases and J 4 bases, leaving 17 bases between the germline ends. The CDR3 contains 16 residues. Germline assignment: CDR1 MNHNY and CDR2 SVGAGI (reference sequence). Written as DNA, the CDR3 is TGTGCCAGCAGTTACGGGTCATGGGAAGGAGGAGAGACCCAGTACTTC. It yields the protein CASSYGSWEGGETQYF.

The chain couples TRBV18 to TRBJ2-7, with 7 bases aligning to TRBD1. Losses at the gene ends were 2 bases for V and 6 bases for J; bases not matched to a gene: 4. Germline V lookup: CDR1 KGHSH, CDR2 LQKENI. The CDR3 is 13 residues long. The CDR3 DNA sequence: TGTGCCAGCTCACCAGACAGGGCCCGCGAGCAGTACTTC. Its translation: CASSPDRAREQYF.

The chain uses TRBV10-1 and TRBJ2-7; D not resolved. The CDR3 runs 13 residues. Germline loops: CDR1 WNHNN, CDR2 SYGVQD (reference sequence). Trimming shortened V by 5 bases and J by 5 bases, and 13 bases separated the two germline ends. Here the CDR3 reads CASSTKGQDEQYF. Here the CDR3 DNA reads TGCGCCAGCAGTACCAAAGGTCAGGACGAGCAGTACTTC.

The genes are TRBV29-1 and TRBJ2-1; 8 nucleotides agree with TRBD2. V lost 5 bases to trimming and J lost 4 bases; unmatched junction nucleotides: 4. Per germline, CDR1 SQVTM and CDR2 ANQGSEA. This CDR3 has 13 amino acids. The CDR3 region has the DNA TGCAGCGTTCGCGGGAGGCATTACAATGAGCAGTTCTTC. Residues: CSVRGRHYNEQFF.

The chain joins TRBV6-6 to TRBJ2-2; a possible D gene is TRBD1 (6 bases). The CDR3 length is 15 residues. Trimming stripped 6 bases from V and 0 bases from J, with 11 bases between. The V gene's germline CDR1 is MNHNY and CDR2 SVGAGI (reference sequence). The CDR3 loop reads CASSWDTSNTGELFF. Written as DNA, the CDR3 is TGTGCCAGCAGCTGGGACACATCGAACACCGGGGAGCTGTTTTTT.

The chain couples TRBV11-2 to TRBJ2-6; tentatively, D is TRBD1 (5 bases). The ends were cut back, 1 base at V and 2 bases at J, with 9 bases in the middle. Germline V gives CDR1 SGHAT, CDR2 FQNNGV. The CDR3 length is 16 residues. CDR3 coding DNA: TGTGCCAGCAGCTTAGCTGGGGCAGCTGGGGCCAACGTCCTGACTTTC. Translated: CASSLAGAAGANVLTF. Together with reference TRBV11-2 and TRBJ2-6, the CDR3 gives the full variable domain: EAGVAQSPRYKIIEKRQSVAFWCNPISGHATLYWYQQILGQGPKLLIQFQNNGVVDDSQLPKDRFSAERLKGVDSTLKIQPAKLEDSAVYLCASSLAGAAGANVLTFGAGSRLTVL.

The V and J genes are TRBV5-1 and TRBJ2-6; 7 bases are a match to TRBD1. CDR1 and CDR2 (germline): SGHRS, YFSETQ. This CDR3 has 18 residues. The junction had 9 bases not matched to a gene; V was cut back by 3 bases and J by 0 bases. This CDR3 reads CASSSRDSGVSGANVLTF. In DNA form, the CDR3 reads TGCGCCAGCAGCTCCCGGGACAGTGGGGTCTCTGGGGCCAACGTCCTGACTTTC.

The chain is built from TRBV27 and TRBJ2-2, with D perhaps matching TRBD1 (6 bases). V lost 6 bases, J lost 3 bases, and 17 bases lay in between. The length of the CDR3 is 16 residues. Germline V lookup: CDR1 MNHEY, CDR2 SMNVEV (reference sequence). The chain's CDR3 is CASRRGLDSYTGELFF. CDR3 nucleotides: TGTGCCAGCAGACGAGGACTGGACAGCTACACCGGGGAGCTGTTTTTT.

This chain links TRBV4-3 with TRBJ2-1; TRBD2 matches at 7 bases. With 2 bases clipped from V and 0 bases from J, the junction kept 7 bases outside the gene matches. This CDR3 region has 17 residues. From germline, CDR1 is LGHNA and CDR2 YSLEER. This chain's CDR3 is CASSQPIAGTSYNEQFF. The CDR3 DNA sequence: TGCGCCAGCAGCCAACCTATAGCGGGTACCTCCTACAATGAGCAGTTCTTC.

The J gene is TRBJ2-3, the V gene TRBV2, with TRBD2 matching 12 bases. J was trimmed by 5 bases and V by 4 bases; bases with no gene match: 7. This CDR3 comprises 16 residues. Looked up from germline, CDR1 is SNHLY and CDR2 is FYNNEI. The CDR3 region has the DNA TGTGCCAGCAGTGTGTCGGCTAGCGGGGGGGGAGATACGCAGTATTTT. Amino acid sequence: CASSVSASGGGDTQYF. The full variable domain, its missing parts supplied by reference TRBV2 and TRBJ2-3, is EPEVTQTPSHQVTQMGQEVILRCVPISNHLYFYWYRQILGQKVEFLVSFYNNEISEKSEIFDDQFSVERPDGSNFTLKIRSTKLEDSAMYFCASSVSASGGGDTQYFGPGTRLTVL.

The gene calls are TRBV5-1 and TRBJ2-2; a possible D gene is TRBD1 (6 bases). Germline V gene sequence: CDR1 SGHRS, CDR2 YFSETQ. The CDR3 covers 15 residues. The ends were cut back, 3 bases at V and 5 bases at J, with 14 bases in the middle. The CDR3 spells CASSSDSYPTGELFF. The DNA of the CDR3 is TGCGCCAGCAGCTCGGACAGTTATCCGACCGGGGAGCTGTTTTTT.

J is TRBJ2-1 and V is TRBV4-3, with D unresolved. The germline V gene encodes CDR1 LGHNA and CDR2 YSLEER. This CDR3 is built from 13 residues. The V gene lost 1 base and the J gene lost 8 bases, with 9 bases spanning the gap. CDR3 region: CASSQGGSYEQFF. The CDR3 DNA sequence: TGCGCCAGCAGCCAAGGAGGCAGCTATGAGCAGTTCTTC.

The gene calls are TRBV6-5 and TRBJ2-7, with D tentatively TRBD1 (6 bases). V gave up 2 bases and J gave up 5 bases, with 7 bases separating them. CDR1 is MNHEY and CDR2 is SVGAGI in the germline V gene. The CDR3 is made up of 12 amino acids. The DNA for the CDR3 is TGTGCCAGCAGTTACACAGGGAACGAGCAGTACTTC. Its protein product is CASSYTGNEQYF.

This chain joins TRBV6-5 and TRBJ1-1, with TRBD1 identical over 7 bases. The length of the CDR3 is 11 residues. Germline V gene lookup returns CDR1 MNHEY and CDR2 SVGAGI. V shed 6 bases and J 7 bases; nucleotides not matched to a gene: 2. CDR3 bases: TGTGCCAGCAGATACAGGGGTGAAGCTTTCTTT. Translated, it gives CASRYRGEAFF.

The chain carries TRBV6-5 and TRBJ2-2; D unresolved. Trimming removed 7 bases at V and 6 bases at J, with 9 bases between. In germline, CDR1 is MNHEY, CDR2 SVGAGI. This CDR3 spans 12 amino acids. CDR3 loop: CASNGWAGELFF. The CDR3 DNA sequence: TGTGCCAGCAACGGGTGGGCCGGGGAGCTGTTTTTT.